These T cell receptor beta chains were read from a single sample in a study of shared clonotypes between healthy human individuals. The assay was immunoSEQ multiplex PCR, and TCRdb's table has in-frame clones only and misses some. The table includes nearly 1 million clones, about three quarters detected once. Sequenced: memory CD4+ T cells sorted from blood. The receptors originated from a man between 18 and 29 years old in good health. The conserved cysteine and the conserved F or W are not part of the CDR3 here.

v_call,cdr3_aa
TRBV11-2,ASNADAYAEQY
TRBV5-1,ASSPPLRNTEAF
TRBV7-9,ASSRLGGTEQF
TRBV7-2,ASSSTRALGELF
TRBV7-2,ASSLASSGTGYGANVLT
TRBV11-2,ASRGDGSGNTIY
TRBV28,ASSFTGQGTDTQY
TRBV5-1,ASSLDAGASKNIQY
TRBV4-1,ASSQFRGNTEAF
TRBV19,ASRLIVLAGDSNQPQH
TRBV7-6,ASSQGTSWQETQY
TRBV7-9,ASSPRQGNTEAF
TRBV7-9,ASSLRSGRAYEQY
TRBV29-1,SVMAYNEQF
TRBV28,ASSFSGAFYNEQF
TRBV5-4,ASSQRGVADTGELF
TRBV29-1,SVRGSAGETQY
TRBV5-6,ASSPLRQGYTDTQY
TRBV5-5,ASSPDSSFNQPQH
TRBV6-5,ASSRSFQDYYGYT
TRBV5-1,ASSPTVTGGSEAF
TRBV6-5,ASSYPTSGYT
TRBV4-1,ASSQDRAGGHNEQF
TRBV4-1,ASSQEITDTQY
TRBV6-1,ASSPGGKLF
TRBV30,AWSDIGVWGRSTDTQY
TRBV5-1,ASSLGLGQGAYEQY
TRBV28,ASSLTVSYEQY
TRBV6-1,ASLTRVAETDTQY
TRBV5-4,ASSTAFLDGANYGYT
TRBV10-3,AISEGRVQRGTGELF
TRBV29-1,SVGAGESSPLH
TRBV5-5,ASSFRDTGELF
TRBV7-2,ASSLVAGETGELF
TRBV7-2,ASSLGTTGGGYT
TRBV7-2,ASSSVGAGLLSGANVLT
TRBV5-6,ASSLAGVPYEQY
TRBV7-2,ASRQLVGTGELF
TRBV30,AWSLRGGSPLH
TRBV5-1,ASSREGAANTGELF
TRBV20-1,SASPGGYT
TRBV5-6,ASSLEGQTQY
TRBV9,ASSVDGGTVPEQY
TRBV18,ASSPGYNSPLH
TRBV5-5,ASSPRDRVTGELF
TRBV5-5,ASSLRGDGNTIY
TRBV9,ASSVAGGATYNEQF
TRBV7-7,ASSLGAATDTQY
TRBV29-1,SARAGTSSQETQY
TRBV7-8,ASSLRRPTDTQY
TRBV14,ASSPGGEQF
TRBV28,ASSSYSGDGTDTQY
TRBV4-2,ASSQDTGVSSYNEQF
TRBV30,AWTETNYGYT
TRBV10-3,AISYRENYGYT